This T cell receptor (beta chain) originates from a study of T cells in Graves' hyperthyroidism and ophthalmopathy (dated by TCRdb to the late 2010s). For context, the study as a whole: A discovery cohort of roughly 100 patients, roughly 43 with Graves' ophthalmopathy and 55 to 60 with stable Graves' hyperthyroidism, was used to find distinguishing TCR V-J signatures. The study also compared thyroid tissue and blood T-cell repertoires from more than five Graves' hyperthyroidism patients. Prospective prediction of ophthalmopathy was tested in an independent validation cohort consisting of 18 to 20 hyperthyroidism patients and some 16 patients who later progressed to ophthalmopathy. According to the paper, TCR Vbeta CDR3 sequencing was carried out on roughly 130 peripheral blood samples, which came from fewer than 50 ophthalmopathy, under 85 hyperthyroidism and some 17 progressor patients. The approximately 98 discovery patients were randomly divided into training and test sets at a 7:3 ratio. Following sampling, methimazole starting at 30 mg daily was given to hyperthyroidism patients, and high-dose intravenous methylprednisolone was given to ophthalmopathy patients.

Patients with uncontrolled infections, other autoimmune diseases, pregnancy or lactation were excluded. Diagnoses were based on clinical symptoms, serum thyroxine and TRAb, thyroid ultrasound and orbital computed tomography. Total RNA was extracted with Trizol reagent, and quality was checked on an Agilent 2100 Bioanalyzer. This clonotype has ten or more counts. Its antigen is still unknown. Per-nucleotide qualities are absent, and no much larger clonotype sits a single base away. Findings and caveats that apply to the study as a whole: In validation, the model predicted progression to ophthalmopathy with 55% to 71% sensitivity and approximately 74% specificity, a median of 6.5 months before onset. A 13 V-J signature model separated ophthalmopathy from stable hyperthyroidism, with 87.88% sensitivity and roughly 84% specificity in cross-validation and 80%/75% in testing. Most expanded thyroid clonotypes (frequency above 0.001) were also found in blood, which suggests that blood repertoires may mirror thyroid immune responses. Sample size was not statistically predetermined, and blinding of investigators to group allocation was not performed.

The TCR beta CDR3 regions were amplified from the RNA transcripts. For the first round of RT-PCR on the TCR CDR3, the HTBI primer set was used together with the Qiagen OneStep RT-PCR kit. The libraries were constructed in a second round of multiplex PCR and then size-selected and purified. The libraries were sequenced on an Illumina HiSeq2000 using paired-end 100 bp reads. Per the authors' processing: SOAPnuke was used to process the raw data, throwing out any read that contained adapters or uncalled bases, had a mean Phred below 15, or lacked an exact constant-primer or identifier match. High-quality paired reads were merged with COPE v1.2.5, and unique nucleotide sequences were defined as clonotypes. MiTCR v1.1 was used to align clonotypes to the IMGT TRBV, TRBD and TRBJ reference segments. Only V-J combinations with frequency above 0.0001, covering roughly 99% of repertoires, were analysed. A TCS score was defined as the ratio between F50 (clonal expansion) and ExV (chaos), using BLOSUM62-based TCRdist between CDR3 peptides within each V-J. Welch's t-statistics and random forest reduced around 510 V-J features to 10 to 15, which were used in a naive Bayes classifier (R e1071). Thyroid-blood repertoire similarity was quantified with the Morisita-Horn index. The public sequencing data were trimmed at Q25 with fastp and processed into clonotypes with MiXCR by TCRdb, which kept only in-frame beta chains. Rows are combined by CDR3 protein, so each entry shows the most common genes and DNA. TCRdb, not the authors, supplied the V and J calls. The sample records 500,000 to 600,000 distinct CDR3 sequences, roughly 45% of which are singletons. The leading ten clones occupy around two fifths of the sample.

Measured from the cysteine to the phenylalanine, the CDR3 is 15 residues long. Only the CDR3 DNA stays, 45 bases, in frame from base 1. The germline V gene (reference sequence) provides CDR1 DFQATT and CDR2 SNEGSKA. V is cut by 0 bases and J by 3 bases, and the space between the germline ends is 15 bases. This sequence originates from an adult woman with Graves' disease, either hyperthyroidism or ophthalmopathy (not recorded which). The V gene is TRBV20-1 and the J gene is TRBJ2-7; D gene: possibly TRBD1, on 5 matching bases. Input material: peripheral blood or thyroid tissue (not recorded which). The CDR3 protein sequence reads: CSARDLGVDNYEQYF. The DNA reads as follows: TGCAGTGCTAGAGATCTAGGGGTAGACAACTACGAGCAGTACTTC.